The clone carrying this T cell receptor beta chain occurred a few times. As yet, its antigen is unknown. The sample is drawn from a study of vaccination effects on CD4 cells after COVID-19. Here immunoSEQ multiplex PCR was the method, and the copy in TCRdb shows in-frame clones only, minus some. The sample carries 17,000 or so clones, around 64% recorded once. In the ViraFEST assay, antigen-specific CD4+ clonotypes were identified by expansion after peptide-pool stimulation. CD4+ T cell isolation took place after more than eight days of culture. Of the BNT162b2 and mRNA-1273 vaccines, participants received two doses of one or the other. V lost 6 bases and J 0 bases, leaving 6 bases between the germline ends. The length of the CDR3 is 12 residues. The germline CDR1 and CDR2 sequences are SGDLS and YYNGEE.

This clonotype was sampled from a human donor who received a COVID-19 vaccine. The material sequenced was CD4+ T cells from PBMCs cultured with SARS-CoV-2 spike peptides, taken after COVID-19 vaccination. The rearrangement links TRBV9 to TRBJ1-1; no reliable D call. CDR3 nucleotide sequence: TGTGCCAGCACTAGGATGAACACTGAAGCTTTCTTT. It encodes CASTRMNTEAFF.